This T cell receptor (beta chain) was captured in a study of T cells in Graves' hyperthyroidism and ophthalmopathy. The CDR3 sequence is 15 residues long. Germline trimming cut 4 bases from V and 9 bases from J; bases unmatched to any gene: 10. Germline CDR1 reads SGHKS; CDR2 reads YYEKEE (reference sequence). Researchers amplified the TCR beta CDR3 regions from RNA transcripts. The HTBI primer set drove a first-round RT-PCR of the TCR CDR3. Each CDR3 protein gets one entry after TCRdb re-called the multiplex PCR reads with MiXCR. Found here are some 600,000 distinct CDR3 sequences, approximately 14% of them singletons; the top ten hold less than 6%.

The origin of this receptor is a woman aged 30 to 39 with Graves' hyperthyroidism that later progressed to Graves' ophthalmopathy. This rearrangement joins TRBV5-5 to TRBJ1-1, with TRBD1 matching over 12 bases. The material sequenced was blood. CDR3 DNA sequence: TGTGCCAGCAGCCTAGAGGGACAGGGGGCGATTCAAGCTTTCTTT. This codes for CASSLEGQGAIQAFF.